One and the same sample provided the 32 T cell receptor beta chains below, sequenced in a study of blood T cell repertoires in COVID-19 (TCRdb year 2020). Library preparation employed the immunoSEQ multiplex PCR assay. TCRdb limited this immuneACCESS table to in-frame rearrangements with V and J called. A share of clones is missing; checked studies link under half to unresolved V genes, and the rest is unexplained. Within this sample are about 180,000 clones, with approximately 80% of them counted one time only. Clones ranked in the top ten supply approximately 15% of the sample. Sequencing used PBMCs or T cells enriched from blood (not recorded which). All receptors derive from a man aged 55-75 years who had been exposed to COVID-19.

V is TRBV7-7 and J is TRBJ2-5; 16 nucleotides line up with TRBD2. Germline V gene data show CDR1 as SSHAT and CDR2 as FNYEAQ (reference sequence). Germline trimming cut 4 bases from V and 4 bases from J; bases unmatched to any gene: 9. The CDR3 spans 18 residues. DNA for the CDR3: TGTGCCAGCAGCTCAACACCGGGACTAGCGGGAGGGGGAGAGACCCAGTACTTC. This codes for CASSSTPGLAGGGETQYF.

V is TRBV7-9 and J is TRBJ2-4; 10 nucleotides agree with TRBD1. V dropped 6 bases and J dropped 2; count of bases not matched to a gene: 7. CDR1 is SEHNR and CDR2 is FQNEAQ in the germline V gene (reference sequence). The CDR3 is 16 residues long. The CDR3 loop is CASRIWTGGTKNIQYF. In nucleotides, the CDR3 is TGTGCCAGCAGAATATGGACAGGGGGGACCAAAAACATTCAGTACTTC.

The gene calls are TRBV5-1 and TRBJ2-1, with D hard to call. Germline V CDR1 and CDR2: SGHRS, YFSETQ. The germline V and J ends were trimmed by 0 bases and 3 bases, with 7 bases remaining between them. The CDR3 spans 14 residues. The CDR3 coding sequence is TGCGCCAGCAGCTTGGTTGGCAGCTACAATGAGCAGTTCTTC. Encoded protein: CASSLVGSYNEQFF. Using reference TRBV5-1 and TRBJ2-1 for the parts outside the CDR3, the full variable domain is KAGVTQTPRYLIKTRGQQVTLSCSPISGHRSVSWYQQTPGQGLQFLFEYFSETQRNKGNFPGRFSGRQFSNSRSEMNVSTLELGDSALYLCASSLVGSYNEQFFGPGTRLTVL.

In the case of this clone: Germline is not matched at one junction end, which may reflect a read error. J is TRBJ1-3 and V is TRBV6-1, with 12 bases matching TRBD1. Per germline, CDR1 MNHNS and CDR2 SASEGT. The CDR3 loop spans 18 amino acids. In nucleotides, the CDR3 is TGTGCCAGCAGGGAAGGGACAGGGGGCGGCCACTCTGGAAACACCATATATTTT. Translated: CASREGTGGGHSGNTIYF.

The chain links TRBV27 to TRBJ2-3; TRBD2 is a possible D gene (7 bases). Germline CDR1 is MNHEY and CDR2 is SMNVEV (reference sequence). With 4 bases removed from V and 3 bases from J, the gap between germline ends came to 14 bases. This CDR3 has 15 amino acids. CDR3 sequence: CASSSMGGRTDTQYF. The CDR3 DNA follows: TGTGCCAGCAGTTCCATGGGGGGGCGTACAGATACGCAGTATTTT.

The CDR3 DNA reads as TGTGCCAGCAGTGTAAGTAGCGGGAGGGCTCAGAATGAGCAGTTCTTC. It codes for CASSVSSGRAQNEQFF. The chain links TRBV6-1 to TRBJ2-1; 11 nucleotides agree with TRBD2. Germline values: CDR1 MNHNS, CDR2 SASEGT. CDR3 size: 16 residues. Germline trimming cut 4 bases from V and 7 bases from J; bases unmatched to any gene: 9.

The chain is built from TRBV19 and TRBJ1-5, with D uncertain. Trimming cost V 0 bases and J 7 bases, with 10 bases left between them. The germline V gene encodes CDR1 LNHDA and CDR2 SQIVND (reference sequence). The CDR3 extends over 14 amino acids. The DNA of the CDR3 is TGTGCCAGTAGTATAGAGGGCCTTTACCAGCCCCAGCATTTT. This gives the protein CASSIEGLYQPQHF.

V usage is TRBV6-5 and J usage is TRBJ2-7, with 10 nucleotides matching TRBD2. Germline trimming cut 7 bases from V and 3 bases from J; bases unmatched to any gene: 9. CDR3 length: 15 amino acids. CDR1 is MNHEY and CDR2 is SVGAGI in the germline V gene. CDR3 region: CASKVIAGGIYEQYF. The CDR3, as DNA: TGTGCCAGCAAGGTCATAGCGGGAGGTATCTACGAGCAGTACTTC.

The gene calls are TRBV12-5 and TRBJ2-4; 8 bases are a match to TRBD1. CDR1 and CDR2 from the germline V gene are LGHNT and FRNRAP. V dropped 6 bases and J dropped 2; count of bases not matched to a gene: 6. The CDR3 sequence is 15 residues long. For the CDR3, the DNA is TGTGCTAGTGGCCTGACAGGGGTGACCAAAAACATTCAGTACTTC. Protein sequence: CASGLTGVTKNIQYF.

V gene TRBV3-1 (or the pseudogene TRBV3-2) combines with J gene TRBJ1-5, with 8 positions matching TRBD1. V shed 4 bases and J 7 bases; nucleotides not matched to a gene: 6. This CDR3 region has 14 residues. Germline CDR1 and CDR2: LGHDT and YNNKEL (reference sequence). The CDR3, as DNA: TGTGCCAGCAGCCCCCGGACAGGGTCACAGCCCCAGCATTTT. This sequence encodes CASSPRTGSQPQHF.

The sample holds one count of this clone. The J gene is TRBJ2-5, the V gene TRBV3-1 (or the pseudogene TRBV3-2); TRBD1 agrees at 9 bases. The length of the CDR3 is 16 residues. J was trimmed by 5 bases and V by 2 bases; bases with no gene match: 9. Germline CDR1 and CDR2: LGHDT and YNNKEL (reference sequence). In DNA, the CDR3 is TGTGCCAGCAGCCAACTGGGACAGGGTGGTGAGGAGACCCAGTACTTC. Encoded protein: CASSQLGQGGEETQYF.

This sequence joins TRBV9 and TRBJ1-1; a weak D match, TRBD1 (6 bases). CDR3 length: 17 residues. The V gene lost 0 bases and the J gene lost 2 bases, with 17 bases spanning the gap. CDR1 SGDLS and CDR2 YYNGEE come from the germline V gene. CDR3 in amino acids: CASSVEAGARLNTEAFF. DNA for the CDR3: TGTGCCAGCAGCGTAGAAGCGGGGGCGCGACTTAACACTGAAGCTTTCTTT.

This chain joins TRBV5-1 and TRBJ2-5; the match to TRBD2 covers 7 bases. The CDR3 spans 18 residues. CDR1 and CDR2 (germline): SGHRS, YFSETQ. With 1 base clipped from V and 2 bases from J, the junction kept 14 bases outside the gene matches. The CDR3 loop reads CASSLIRPGGMIQETQYF. For the CDR3, the DNA is TGCGCCAGCAGCTTGATTCGCCCCGGGGGGATGATACAAGAGACCCAGTACTTC.

The chain links TRBV7-2 to TRBJ2-3; possibly TRBD2 for D (7 bases). V was cut by 4 bases and J by 8 bases, with 25 bases left in between. CDR1 is SGHTA and CDR2 is FQGNSA in the germline V gene. This CDR3 is built from 17 residues. The CDR3 DNA reads TGTGCCAGCAGCTCTAGGGCTGGGCGGGAGAAGGGGGGTACGCAGTATTTT. This sequence encodes CASSSRAGREKGGTQYF.

This clone came up once. This sequence joins TRBV11-3 and TRBJ2-5; 7 positions match TRBD2. The ends lost 5 bases at V and 3 bases at J; junction bases unmatched: 6. Germline-derived CDR1 and CDR2 are SGHNT and YENEEA. This CDR3 comprises 14 residues. The CDR3 region has the DNA TGTGCCAGCAGCCGAGACGGGGGGAAAGAGACCCAGTACTTC. Translating gives CASSRDGGKETQYF.

J is TRBJ1-6 and V is TRBV30; unclear D gene. V was pared by 0 bases and J by 6 bases, with 6 bases between. The CDR3 spans 13 residues. The germline gives CDR1 GTSNPN, CDR2 SVGIG (reference sequence). The CDR3 sequence is CAWSVSVNSPLHF. CDR3 bases: TGTGCCTGGAGTGTTTCAGTTAATTCACCCCTCCACTTT.

The genes are TRBV19 and TRBJ2-2; D not resolved. The V and J ends lost 9 bases and 4 bases respectively, with 12 bases between them. The CDR3 contains 13 residues. Germline values: CDR1 LNHDA, CDR2 SQIVND (reference sequence). CDR3 coding DNA: TGTGCCAGCTCGGGTTTGGGCACCGGGGAGCTGTTTTTT. Translation gives CASSGLGTGELFF.

The chain employs TRBV12-5 and TRBJ2-3; 9 positions agree with TRBD1. CDR1 is LGHNT, CDR2 FRNRAP, per germline. The CDR3 is 15 residues long. V lost 4 bases, J lost 3 bases, and 5 bases stayed unmatched. The CDR3 DNA follows: TGTGCTAGTGGTTCGGGGACAGGGAGTACAGATACGCAGTATTTT. Its translation is CASGSGTGSTDTQYF.

This clone appeared a few times. This chain uses TRBV19 with TRBJ2-2; 7 bases match TRBD1. CDR1 is LNHDA and CDR2 is SQIVND in the germline V gene (reference sequence). The ends lost 4 bases at V and 7 bases at J; junction bases unmatched: 6. There are 14 residues in the CDR3. The CDR3: CASSTTGAIGELFF. CDR3 nucleotides: TGTGCCAGTAGTACAACAGGGGCCATCGGGGAGCTGTTTTTT.

The chain recombines TRBV28 with TRBJ2-5, with 8 positions matching TRBD2. Losses at the gene ends were 6 bases for V and 2 bases for J; bases not matched to a gene: 8. The CDR3 is 15 amino acids. The germline V gene encodes CDR1 MDHEN and CDR2 SYDVKM. The CDR3 sequence: CASSPHSGGQETQYF. The CDR3 DNA reads TGTGCCAGCAGCCCCCACAGCGGGGGACAAGAGACCCAGTACTTC.

The genes are TRBV5-6 and TRBJ1-3; 8 nucleotides match TRBD1. J was trimmed by 0 bases and V by 3 bases; bases with no gene match: 8. This CDR3 is built from 17 residues. Germline values: CDR1 SGHDT, CDR2 YYEEEE. The CDR3 protein is CASSSQPRGLSGNTIYF. CDR3 nucleotide sequence: TGTGCCAGCAGCTCGCAGCCCAGGGGGCTCTCTGGAAACACCATATATTTT.

This clone was counted between two and nine times. The CDR3, as DNA: TGCGCCAGCAGCTTGTCTCAGGGTGTTTACACTGAAGCTTTCTTT. Its translation: CASSLSQGVYTEAFF. The rearrangement uses TRBV5-1 and TRBJ1-1, with a tentative D call TRBD1 (5 bases). The V end lost 1 base, the J end lost 3 bases, and 13 bases lay between the germline ends. The CDR3 loop spans 15 amino acids. The V gene's germline CDR1 is SGHRS and CDR2 YFSETQ.

The V call is TRBV9, the J call TRBJ2-3, with 11 bases lining up with TRBD2. The CDR3 is 15 residues long. Germline CDR1 reads SGDLS; CDR2 reads YYNGEE. V shed 2 bases and J 6 bases; nucleotides not matched to a gene: 5. The CDR3 DNA is TGTGCCAGCAGCGTTGGGACTAGCGGCGCGGATACGCAGTATTTT. Translating it yields CASSVGTSGADTQYF.

On this clone: Relative to the germline gene, one junction end is altered; a read error may explain this. The chain links TRBV6-5 to TRBJ2-3, with 7 bases that match TRBD1. This CDR3 is built from 13 residues. The germline V gene has CDR1 MNHEY and CDR2 SVGAGI. Here the CDR3 reads CASRPGQTPTRNF. CDR3 coding DNA: TGTGCCAGCAGACCGGGACAGACTCCTACGAGGAATTTT.

V usage is TRBV10-3 and J usage is TRBJ2-2; maybe TRBD2 (6 bases). CDR1 and CDR2 from the germline V gene are ENHRY and SYGVKD. This CDR3 is built from 16 residues. V dropped 0 bases and J dropped 4 bases, with 12 bases sitting between them. The CDR3 DNA is TGTGCCATCAGTGAGTCGCGGGGCCCGGGCACCGGGGAGCTGTTTTTT. It translates to CAISESRGPGTGELFF.

This sequence joins TRBV5-1 and TRBJ2-7; the match to TRBD2 covers 13 bases. Germline-derived CDR1 and CDR2 are SGHRS and YFSETQ. The CDR3 sequence is 18 residues long. V shed 0 bases, J shed 6 bases, and the junction held 12 bases outside the gene matches. CDR3 sequence: CASSLGATSGRAEAEQYF. Here the CDR3 DNA reads TGCGCCAGCAGCTTGGGGGCCACTAGCGGGAGGGCCGAAGCCGAGCAGTACTTC.

This chain links TRBV12-3 or TRBV12-4 with TRBJ2-7; the match to TRBD1 covers 9 bases. The V and J ends lost 8 bases and 2 bases, in that order; junction bases with no gene match: 1. This CDR3 contains 12 residues. The CDR3 reads CASGDRAYEQYF. DNA of the CDR3: TGTGCCAGCGGGGACAGGGCCTACGAGCAGTACTTC.

In this sample, this clone is medium-sized. This chain uses TRBV27 with TRBJ1-1; D unclear. The CDR3 covers 16 residues. Per the germline V gene, CDR1 is MNHEY and CDR2 is SMNVEV (reference sequence). Deletions cut 2 bases from V and 0 bases from J, with 13 bases between. The CDR3 loop reads CASSLDGGLLNTEAFF. The CDR3 nucleotides are TGTGCCAGCAGTTTAGATGGCGGACTTCTGAACACTGAAGCTTTCTTT.

V gene TRBV5-1 combines with J gene TRBJ1-3, with 10 bases matching TRBD1. The V and J ends lost 0 bases and 7 bases, in that order; junction bases with no gene match: 7. This CDR3 is built from 16 residues. Per the germline V gene, CDR1 is SGHRS and CDR2 is YFSETQ. Here the CDR3 DNA reads TGCGCCAGCAGCTTGGATCGGACAGGGGGGCGGAACACCATATATTTT. It is translated as CASSLDRTGGRNTIYF.

V and J are TRBV5-6 and TRBJ2-1; D remains ambiguous. The germline V and J ends were trimmed by 6 bases and 0 bases, with 16 bases remaining between them. This CDR3 contains 16 residues. The germline V gene encodes CDR1 SGHDT and CDR2 YYEEEE. In nucleotides, the CDR3 is TGTGCCAGCACCATGACCCGATGGAGCTCCTACAATGAGCAGTTCTTC. Residues: CASTMTRWSSYNEQFF.

In regard to this clone: Other DNA variants within this sample encode the same CDR3. The chain is built from TRBV7-2 and TRBJ2-2; a weak D match, TRBD2 (6 bases). The CDR3 consists of 17 residues. In germline, CDR1 is SGHTA, CDR2 FQGNSA. V lost 1 base to trimming and J lost 0 bases, with 12 bases between them. The CDR3 loop reads CASSLVLRLANTGELFF. In nucleotides, the CDR3 is TGTGCCAGCAGCTTAGTCCTCCGACTAGCGAACACCGGGGAGCTGTTTTTT. Combining the CDR3 with reference TRBV7-2 and TRBJ2-2 gives the whole variable domain GAGVSQSPSNKVTEKGKDVELRCDPISGHTALYWYRQSLGQGLEFLIYFQGNSAPDKSGLPSDRFSAERTGGSVSTLTIQRTQQEDSAVYLCASSLVLRLANTGELFFGEGSRLTVL.

This clone was seen once. V is TRBV28 and J is TRBJ1-5; 7 nucleotides match TRBD1. Germline values: CDR1 MDHEN, CDR2 SYDVKM. This CDR3 is 14 amino acids long. V was pared by 5 bases and J by 3 bases, with 4 bases of the junction left unmatched. Here the CDR3 DNA reads TGTGCCAGCAGTGTACAGGGGTTCAATCAGCCCCAGCATTTT. Translation: CASSVQGFNQPQHF.